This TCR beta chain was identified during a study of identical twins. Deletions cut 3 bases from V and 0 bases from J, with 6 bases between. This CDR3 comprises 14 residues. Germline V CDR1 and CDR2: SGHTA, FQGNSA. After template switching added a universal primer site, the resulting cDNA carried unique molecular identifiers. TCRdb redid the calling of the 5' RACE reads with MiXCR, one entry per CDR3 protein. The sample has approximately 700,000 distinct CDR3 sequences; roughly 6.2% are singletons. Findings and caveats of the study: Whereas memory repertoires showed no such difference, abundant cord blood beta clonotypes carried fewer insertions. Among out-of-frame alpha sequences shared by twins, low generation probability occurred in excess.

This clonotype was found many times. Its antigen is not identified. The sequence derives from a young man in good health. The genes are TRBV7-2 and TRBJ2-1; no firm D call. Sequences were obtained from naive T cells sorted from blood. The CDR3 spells CASSFISSYNEQFF. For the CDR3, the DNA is TGTGCCAGCAGCTTTATAAGCTCCTACAATGAGCAGTTCTTC.